This T cell receptor (beta chain) was found in a study of PD-L1 blockade in urothelial cancer (dated by TCRdb to 2017 to 2019). Regarding the study in general: Therapy was started in about 2014 for all patients, and atezolizumab 1,200 mg was administered intravenously every 3 weeks. About 90% of the 29 patients were males with bladder-origin urothelial cancer, and about 65% of the 29 reported a prior smoking history. An ECOG performance status of 0 or 1 was recorded for the patients, and 0 to 3 prior chemotherapy regimens had been received by the patients. Blood samples were analyzed at 3 weeks after treatment start (second dose) and at 6 weeks after treatment start. Blood samples gave median yields of around 140,000 T cells and approximately 80,000 unique TCRs, along with a median clonality of approximately 0.084. Somatic, immune and clinical correlates of response to PD-L1 blockade with atezolizumab in urothelial cancer were the focus of an exploratory multi-omic analysis. Pretreatment tumor samples, along with matched peripheral blood collected serially before and after atezolizumab treatment, underwent TCR sequencing. Progression-free survival longer than 6 months counted as durable clinical benefit, and TCR features were additionally tested against both progression-free and overall survival. In the same patients who had TCR sequencing, pretreatment tumors also underwent whole exome sequencing and RNA sequencing. Fewer than ten patients achieved durable clinical benefit and fewer than 25 did not. Pretreatment blood TCR-seq was available for twenty-nine patients, at least one posttreatment blood collection was obtained for 25 or so patients, and tumor TCR-seq was available for 25 or so patients. Study-wide findings and limitations: At 3 weeks after the start of treatment, tumor-associated TCR clones in peripheral blood had expanded more in patients with durable benefit (n ≈ 24, p = 0.022). Because of the small sample size (n ≈ 29) and the many exploratory analyses performed, the results are intended to be regarded as hypothesis-generating. A pretreatment peripheral blood TCR clonality below the median was linked to improved progression-free and overall survival.

The meaning of the sample's time point label: peripheral blood 6 weeks after treatment start. The cohort included about 29 patients with locally advanced or metastatic urothelial carcinoma who were treated at Memorial Sloan Kettering on a trial protocol. Peripheral blood mononuclear cells were collected pretreatment and during treatment, at between 1 and 8 total time points per patient. The Qiagen DNeasy Blood extraction kit was used to purify genomic DNA from total PBMCs and tumor samples. PBMCs were collected pretreatment and during treatment, and were isolated and stored as previously described. Synthetic TCR analog templates were spiked into each PCR to estimate absolute template abundance from read counts. The immunoSEQ assay used bias-controlled V and J gene primers to amplify TCRbeta CDR3 regions from genomic DNA. Rearranged TCRbeta segments were sequenced at approximately 20X coverage. The paper's processing steps were these. Sequencing errors were corrected by clustering and CDR3s were annotated against IMGT to assign V, D and J genes. Out-of-frame and stop-codon sequences were excluded, and only productive TCRbeta rearrangements were used in downstream analyses. To compute clonality, Shannon entropy was normalized by the log of the number of unique productive sequences and then subtracted from one. Fisher's exact test with Benjamini-Hochberg correction, using a cutoff of adjusted p below 0.01, was how clones that differed between time points or between blood and tumor were identified. In its TCRdb copy, this immuneACCESS table keeps in-frame sequences only and misses some clones. Where compared with another copy, unresolved V genes explain less than half of these, and the others have no known cause. The V and J calls and clone size were taken over from that table, and D and trimming were inferred from the DNA. The sample contains 29,000 or so clones, approximately 80% of them found a single time. Of the sample, around 3.4% falls within the top ten clones.

A note on this clone: Its antigen remains undetermined. Base qualities are not at hand, and no much larger clone is one base apart.

The germline V gene yields SGHRS for CDR1 and YFSETQ for CDR2. Cut back by 0 bases and 3 bases, the V and J ends lie 6 bases apart. The CDR3 spans 14 residues, from the cysteine through the phenylalanine. Of the read, only the CDR3 DNA is kept; its 42 bases are in frame from base 1. The sequence came from an older man with urothelial cancer. The source was PBMCs, collected around atezolizumab (anti-PD-L1) treatment. This sequence uses TRBV5-1 and TRBJ1-4, and the D gene may be TRBD1, 6 bases matching. The CDR3 region has the sequence CASSLDRANEKLFF. The bases read TGCGCCAGCAGCTTGGACAGGGCTAATGAAAAACTGTTTTTT. The reference TRBV5-1 and TRBJ1-4 proteins fill in what lies around the CDR3, so the full variable domain reads KAGVTQTPRYLIKTRGQQVTLSCSPISGHRSVSWYQQTPGQGLQFLFEYFSETQRNKGNFPGRFSGRQFSNSRSEMNVSTLELGDSALYLCASSLDRANEKLFFGSGTQLSVL.